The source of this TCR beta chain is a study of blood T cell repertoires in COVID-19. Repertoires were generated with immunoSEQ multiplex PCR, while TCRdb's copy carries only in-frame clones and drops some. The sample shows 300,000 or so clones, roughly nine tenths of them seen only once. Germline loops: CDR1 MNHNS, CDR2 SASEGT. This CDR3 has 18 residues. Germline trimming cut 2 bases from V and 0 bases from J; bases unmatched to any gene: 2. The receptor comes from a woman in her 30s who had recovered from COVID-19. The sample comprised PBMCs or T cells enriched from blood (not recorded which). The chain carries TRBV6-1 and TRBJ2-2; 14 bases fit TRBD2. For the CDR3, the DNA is TGTGCCAGCAGTGAATCGGGACTAGCGGGGGCGAACACCGGGGAGCTGTTTTTT. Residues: CASSESGLAGANTGELFF.